This TCR beta chain appears in the sequencing data of a study of T cell responses to AZD1222 COVID-19 vaccine. The study's findings and limits: It should be noted that donors were predominantly white British and more often female, and clonal diversity was possibly underestimated. Dominant at 160-218 and 743-854, vaccine-associated CD4 TCRs also spanned spike. Receipt of two AZD1222 doses was followed by a rise in Spike-specific TCR breadth and depth. Repertoires were obtained solely post-peak T cell response.

Generated by immunoSEQ multiplex PCR, the TCRdb table keeps only in-frame clones and is missing some. The sample carries 140,000 or so clones, about nine tenths recorded once. Note on this clone: What it binds is unknown.

This TCR was sampled from an adult who received the AZD1222 COVID-19 vaccine. The sample here was peripheral blood, taken 28 days after the second AZD1222 dose.

CDR3 protein: CASSFPEGGNQPQHF. For the CDR3, the DNA is TGTGCCAGCAGTTTTCCAGAGGGGGGCAATCAGCCCCAGCATTTT. J is TRBJ1-5 and V is TRBV6-2 or TRBV6-3, with D possibly being TRBD1 (6 bases). Trimming shortened V by 4 bases and J by 2 bases, and 12 bases separated the two germline ends. Germline V CDR1 and CDR2: MNHEY, SVGEGT. CDR3 length: 15 residues.